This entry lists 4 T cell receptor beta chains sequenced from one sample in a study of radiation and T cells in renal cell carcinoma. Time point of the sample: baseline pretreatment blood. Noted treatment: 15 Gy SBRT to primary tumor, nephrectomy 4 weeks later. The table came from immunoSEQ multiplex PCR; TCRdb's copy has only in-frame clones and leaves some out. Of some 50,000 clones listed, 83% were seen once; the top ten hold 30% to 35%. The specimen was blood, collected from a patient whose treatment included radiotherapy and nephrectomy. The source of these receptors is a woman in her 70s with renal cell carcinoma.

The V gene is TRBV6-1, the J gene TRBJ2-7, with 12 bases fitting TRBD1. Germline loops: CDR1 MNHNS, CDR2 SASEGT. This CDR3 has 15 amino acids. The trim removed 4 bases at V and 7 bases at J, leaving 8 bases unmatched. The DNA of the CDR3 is TGTGCCAGCAGTGCTTTCGGGACAGGGGGCGAGGAGCAGTACTTC. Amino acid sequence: CASSAFGTGGEEQYF.

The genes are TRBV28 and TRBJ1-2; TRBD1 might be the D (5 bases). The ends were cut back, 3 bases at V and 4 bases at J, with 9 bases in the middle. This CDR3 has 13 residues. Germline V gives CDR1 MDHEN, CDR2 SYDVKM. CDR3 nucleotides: TGTGCCAGCAGTTTGGGGGACTTCTATGGCTACACCTTC. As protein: CASSLGDFYGYTF.

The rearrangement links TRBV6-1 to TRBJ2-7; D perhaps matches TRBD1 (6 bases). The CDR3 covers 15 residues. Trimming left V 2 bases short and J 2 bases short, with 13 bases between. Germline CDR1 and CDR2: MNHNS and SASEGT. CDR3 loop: CASSEPSGQAYEQYF. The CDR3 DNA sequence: TGTGCCAGCAGTGAACCATCGGGACAAGCCTACGAGCAGTACTTC.

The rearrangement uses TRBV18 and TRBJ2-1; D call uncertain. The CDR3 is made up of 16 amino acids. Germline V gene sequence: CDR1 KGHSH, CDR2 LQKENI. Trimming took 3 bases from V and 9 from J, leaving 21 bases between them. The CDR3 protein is CASSPVEASVWGEQFF. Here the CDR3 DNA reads TGTGCCAGCTCACCGGTCGAGGCCAGCGTTTGGGGTGAGCAGTTCTTC.